This TCR beta chain was profiled in a study of T cell responses to AZD1222 COVID-19 vaccine. Study findings and constraints: Mapped onto spike, vaccine-associated CD4 TCRs spanned it and were dominant at 160-218 and 743-854.

V lost 5 bases, J lost 4 bases, and 15 bases lay in between. The CDR3 length is 14 residues. Germline V CDR1 and CDR2: SGHTA, FQGNSA. Concerning this clone itself: The antigen is not known.

TCRdb's copy holds only in-frame clones and misses some; the assay was immunoSEQ multiplex PCR. This table holds about 150,000 clones, roughly 88% found once. The receptor was isolated from an adult in good health. The sequencing here drew on peripheral blood, taken on day 0 of AZD1222 vaccination. The genes are TRBV7-2 and TRBJ2-7; D may be TRBD2 (7 bases). CDR3 bases: TGTGCCAGCAGCAATCAACGGGGGGCTTACGAGCAGTACTTC. Residues: CASSNQRGAYEQYF. Looking up the rest from reference TRBV7-2 and TRBJ2-7 gives the full variable domain: GAGVSQSPSNKVTEKGKDVELRCDPISGHTALYWYRQSLGQGLEFLIYFQGNSAPDKSGLPSDRFSAERTGGSVSTLTIQRTQQEDSAVYLCASSNQRGAYEQYFGPGTRLTVT.